This T cell receptor (beta chain) was obtained from a study of molecular identifiers for immune sequencing clone quantification. Study observations and caveats: In naive cells, clones above 20 RNA copies held under 1% of molecules, whereas in effector cells they held over 98%. Clone sizes could be underestimated for highly expanded clones when identical TCR molecules share a barcode.

The CDR3 is 15 amino acids. Trimming left V 2 bases short and J 0 bases short, with 11 bases between. Germline V gene lookup returns CDR1 DFQATT and CDR2 SNEGSKA (reference sequence). TCRdb redid the calling of the PCR reads with MiXCR, one entry per CDR3 protein. This repertoire shows under 600,000 distinct CDR3 sequences, about 25% found once; its top ten account for around 0.79%. Concerning this clonotype itself: What it recognizes is unknown.

The source material was naive CD8+ T cells from blood, with Jurkat cell RNA spiked in. Subset here: FACS-sorted CD8+CD4-CCR7+CD45RA+ naive T cells. The clonotype was recovered from a human donor in good health. Some libraries in this study had Jurkat cell RNA spiked in. V gene TRBV20-1 combines with J gene TRBJ1-3; D is possibly TRBD1 (5 bases). The CDR3 spells CSARPQGLSGNTIYF. CDR3 in DNA: TGCAGTGCTAGACCCCAGGGCCTCTCTGGAAACACCATATATTTT.